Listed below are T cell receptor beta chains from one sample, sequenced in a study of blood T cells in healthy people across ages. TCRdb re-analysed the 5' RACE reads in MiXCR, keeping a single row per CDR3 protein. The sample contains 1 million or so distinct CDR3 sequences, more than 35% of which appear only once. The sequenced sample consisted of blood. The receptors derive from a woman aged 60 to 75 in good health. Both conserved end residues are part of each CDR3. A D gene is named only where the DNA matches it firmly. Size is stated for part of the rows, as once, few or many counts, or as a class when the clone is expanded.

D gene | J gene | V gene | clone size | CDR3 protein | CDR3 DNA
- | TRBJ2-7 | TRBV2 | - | CASNAASGAHYEQYF | TGTGCCAGCAACGCGGCCAGCGGAGCCCACTACGAGCAGTACTTC
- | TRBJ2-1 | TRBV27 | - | CASSPPGASRYNEQFF | TGTGCCAGCAGTCCGCCCGGGGCTAGCAGATACAATGAGCAGTTCTTC
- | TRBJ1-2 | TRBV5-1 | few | CASSFSQGDGYTF | TGCGCCAGCAGCTTCAGCCAGGGTGATGGCTACACCTTC
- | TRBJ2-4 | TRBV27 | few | CASSSLSSKNIQYF | TGTGCCAGCAGCTCCCTGTCCAGCAAAAACATTCAGTACTTC
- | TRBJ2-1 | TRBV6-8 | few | CASPQQGGGNEQFF | TGTGCCAGCCCCCAACAAGGAGGCGGGAATGAGCAGTTCTTC
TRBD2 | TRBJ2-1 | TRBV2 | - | CASSVGLAGGSYDEQFF | TGTGCCAGCAGTGTTGGACTAGCGGGAGGCTCCTACGATGAGCAGTTCTTC
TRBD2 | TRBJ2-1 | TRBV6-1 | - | CASSEAGGPSEQFF | TGTGCCAGCAGTGAAGCGGGAGGGCCTAGTGAGCAGTTCTTC
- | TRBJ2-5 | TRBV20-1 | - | CSASQVAVQETQYF | TGCAGTGCTAGTCAGGTAGCGGTCCAAGAGACCCAGTACTTC
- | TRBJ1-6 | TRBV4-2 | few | CASSHDPGDSPLHF | TGTGCCAGCAGCCACGACCCCGGGGATTCACCCCTCCACTTT
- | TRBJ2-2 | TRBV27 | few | CASSLSAGELFF | TGTGCCAGCAGTTTATCGGCCGGGGAGCTGTTTTTT
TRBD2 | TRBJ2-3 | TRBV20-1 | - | CSASQTSGGGDTQYF | TGCAGTGCTAGTCAGACTAGCGGAGGCGGGGATACGCAGTATTTT
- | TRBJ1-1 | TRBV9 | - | CASSSKLDGSAEAFF | TGTGCCAGCAGCTCAAAATTGGACGGCAGCGCTGAAGCTTTCTTT
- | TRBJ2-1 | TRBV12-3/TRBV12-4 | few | CASTNRGQSSYNEQFF | TGTGCCAGCACCAATAGGGGCCAAAGCTCCTACAATGAGCAGTTCTTC
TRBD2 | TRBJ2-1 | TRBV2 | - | CASSEEASGTQFF | TGTGCCAGCAGTGAAGAGGCTAGCGGGACGCAGTTCTTC
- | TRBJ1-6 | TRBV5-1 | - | CASSLGVGDSPLHF | TGCGCCAGCAGCTTGGGAGTGGGGGATTCACCCCTCCACTTT
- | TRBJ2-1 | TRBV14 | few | CASSQLAEKAYNEQFF | TGTGCCAGCAGCCAATTAGCGGAGAAAGCCTACAATGAGCAGTTCTTC
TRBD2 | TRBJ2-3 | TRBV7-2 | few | CASSFELAGSTDTQYF | TGTGCCAGCAGCTTTGAACTAGCGGGCAGCACAGATACGCAGTATTTT
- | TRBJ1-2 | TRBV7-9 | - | CASSLKGRGEDGYTF | TGTGCCAGCAGCTTAAAGGGCAGGGGAGAAGATGGCTACACCTTC
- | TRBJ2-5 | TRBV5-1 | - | CASSLVSGYETQYF | TGCGCCAGCAGCTTGGTATCAGGGTACGAGACCCAGTACTTC
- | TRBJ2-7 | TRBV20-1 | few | CSTLPSSYEQYF | TGCAGTACGCTCCCCAGCTCCTACGAGCAGTACTTC
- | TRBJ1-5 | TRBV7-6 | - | CASSSIVALGPYQPQHF | TGTGCCAGCAGCTCAATAGTGGCCCTGGGTCCCTACCAGCCCCAGCATTTT